A selection of T cell receptor beta chains follows, all from one sample in a study of Ad26.COV2.S vaccination and SARS-CoV-2 variants. Clones were sequenced by immunoSEQ multiplex PCR, and TCRdb holds only the in-frame ones, with some missing. The table has about 680,000 clones, around 90% seen once. The sample in question was peripheral blood, obtained in a trial of Ad26.COV2.S vaccine versus placebo. These receptor sequences come from a person aged 18-60 years who received the Ad26.COV2.S COVID-19 vaccine or a placebo. Both conserved end residues are part of each CDR3. Fields, in order: CDR3 DNA, CDR3 protein, V gene, clone size, J gene, D gene. A D gene is named only where the DNA matches it firmly. Only part of the rows carry a size: once, few, many, or a class if the clone is expanded.

DNA: TGTGCCAGCAGTGAGTCCGCGGCCCCAGACAGGAACACTGAAGCTTTCTTT
CDR3: CASSESAAPDRNTEAFF
V: TRBV6-1
size: NA
J: TRBJ1-1
D: NA

DNA: TGTGCCAGCAGCCAACTAGGGAGCGGCGAGCAGTACTTC
CDR3: CASSQLGSGEQYF
V: TRBV3-1/TRBV3-2
size: NA
J: TRBJ2-7
D: NA

DNA: TGCGCCAGCAGCTATTCTCCGGGACTTACGAACACCGGGGAGCTGTTTTTT
CDR3: CASSYSPGLTNTGELFF
V: TRBV5-1
size: once
J: TRBJ2-2
D: NA

DNA: TGTGCCAGCAGCCTTGGTAGGGTCAGGAACTCACCCCTCCACTTT
CDR3: CASSLGRVRNSPLHF
V: TRBV7-2
size: NA
J: TRBJ1-6
D: NA

DNA: TGTGCCAGCAGCCTGCAGGACATGAACACTGAAGCTTTCTTT
CDR3: CASSLQDMNTEAFF
V: TRBV5-6
size: NA
J: TRBJ1-1
D: NA

DNA: TGTGCCATCAGGGCCTCCGGACAGACCGCTGCGGGGTACGAGCAGTACTTC
CDR3: CAIRASGQTAAGYEQYF
V: TRBV10-3
size: NA
J: TRBJ2-7
D: NA

DNA: TGTGCCAGCTCTCTCAGGGTGGCCGAGCAGTACTTC
CDR3: CASSLRVAEQYF
V: TRBV18
size: NA
J: TRBJ2-7
D: NA

DNA: TGTGCCAGCTCAACTCTAGCGGGCACAGATACGCAGTATTTT
CDR3: CASSTLAGTDTQYF
V: TRBV18
size: NA
J: TRBJ2-3
D: TRBD2

DNA: TGTGCCTGGAGTGCTGGGTTGAATGAAAAACTGTTTTTT
CDR3: CAWSAGLNEKLFF
V: TRBV30
size: NA
J: TRBJ1-4
D: NA

DNA: TGTGCCAGCAGCCAAGGGATCGGGACTTTACTCAACACCGGGGAGCTGTTTTTT
CDR3: CASSQGIGTLLNTGELFF
V: TRBV4-2
size: many
J: TRBJ2-2
D: NA

DNA: TGTGCCAGCCCCAGGGCATTAGGGGACACCATATATTTT
CDR3: CASPRALGDTIYF
V: TRBV6-5
size: NA
J: TRBJ1-3
D: NA

DNA: TGCGCCAGCAGCCCCCCCGAGACAGGGGGTTTGACAGATACGCAGTATTTT
CDR3: CASSPPETGGLTDTQYF
V: TRBV5-1
size: NA
J: TRBJ2-3
D: TRBD1

DNA: TGTGCCAGTAGTACCGAAGCGCGTACTGAAGCTTTCTTT
CDR3: CASSTEARTEAFF
V: TRBV19
size: NA
J: TRBJ1-1
D: NA

DNA: TGTGCCAGCAGCCAAGACGGCAGGTTCGGATACGAGCAGTACTTC
CDR3: CASSQDGRFGYEQYF
V: TRBV3-1/TRBV3-2
size: NA
J: TRBJ2-7
D: NA

DNA: TGTGCCAGCAGTCCCGACAGGATCGGGACTGAAGCTTTCTTT
CDR3: CASSPDRIGTEAFF
V: TRBV2
size: few
J: TRBJ1-1
D: NA

DNA: TGTGCCAGCAGCTTACGGAGCTCTGGGGCCAACGTCCTGACTTTC
CDR3: CASSLRSSGANVLTF
V: TRBV7-3
size: NA
J: TRBJ2-6
D: NA

DNA: TGTGCCACCAGTGATCCGGGACTACGTAACACCGGGGAGCTGTTTTTT
CDR3: CATSDPGLRNTGELFF
V: TRBV24-1
size: NA
J: TRBJ2-2
D: TRBD2

DNA: TGTGCCAGCAGCTTGGTACCTGGGACAGGCAATCAGCCCCAGCATTTT
CDR3: CASSLVPGTGNQPQHF
V: TRBV7-6
size: NA
J: TRBJ1-5
D: TRBD1

DNA: TGTGCCAGCAGTTATTTGGGGACTGATCAGCCCCAGCATTTT
CDR3: CASSYLGTDQPQHF
V: TRBV6-6
size: NA
J: TRBJ1-5
D: NA

DNA: TGCGCCAGCAGCTTCGGACAGGAATCCTACGAGCAGTACTTC
CDR3: CASSFGQESYEQYF
V: TRBV5-1
size: NA
J: TRBJ2-7
D: TRBD1

DNA: TGTGCCAGTAGACCATTAGCGGGTGACATTCAGTACTTC
CDR3: CASRPLAGDIQYF
V: TRBV19
size: once
J: TRBJ2-4
D: TRBD2

DNA: TGCGCCAGCAGCTTGGAGGGTAACAATCAGCCCCAGCATTTT
CDR3: CASSLEGNNQPQHF
V: TRBV5-1
size: NA
J: TRBJ1-5
D: NA

DNA: TGTGCCAGCAGCTTCCCCCGGGCAGGGAGGGAGAAAACTGAAGCTTTCTTT
CDR3: CASSFPRAGREKTEAFF
V: TRBV7-8
size: NA
J: TRBJ1-1
D: NA

DNA: TGTGCCAGCAGCAGAGCGGGCCTCAGCTCCTATAATTCACCCCTCCACTTT
CDR3: CASSRAGLSSYNSPLHF
V: TRBV3-1/TRBV3-2
size: once
J: TRBJ1-6
D: NA

DNA: TGTGCCAGCAGCTGGGACAGCTCCTACGAGCAGTACTTC
CDR3: CASSWDSSYEQYF
V: TRBV6-5
size: NA
J: TRBJ2-7
D: TRBD1

DNA: TGCGCCAGCAGTGAGATCCGGGGCAATGAGCAGTTCTTC
CDR3: CASSEIRGNEQFF
V: TRBV10-2
size: NA
J: TRBJ2-1
D: NA

DNA: TGCGCCAGCAGTACAGATATGGCTGGAAACACCATATATTTT
CDR3: CASSTDMAGNTIYF
V: TRBV4-3
size: few
J: TRBJ1-3
D: NA

DNA: TGTGCCAGCTCACCCCCGGGACAGGGGACTCATGGCTACACCTTC
CDR3: CASSPPGQGTHGYTF
V: TRBV18
size: NA
J: TRBJ1-2
D: TRBD1

DNA: TGTGCCAGCAGCTTAGTAGCGACCCCCCACACCGGGGAGCTGTTTTTT
CDR3: CASSLVATPHTGELFF
V: TRBV7-9
size: NA
J: TRBJ2-2
D: NA

DNA: TGTGCCAGCAGCTCGCTTACTCGGGAAAAACTGTTTTTT
CDR3: CASSSLTREKLFF
V: TRBV7-8
size: NA
J: TRBJ1-4
D: NA

DNA: TGTGCCAGCAGCCAAGAAATAAGCTCCTACAATGAGCAGTTCTTC
CDR3: CASSQEISSYNEQFF
V: TRBV3-1/TRBV3-2
size: once
J: TRBJ2-1
D: NA

DNA: TGTGCCAGCCAGGGACAGGGGGCTTGGGAGGCTTTCTTT
CDR3: CASQGQGAWEAFF
V: TRBV6-5
size: NA
J: TRBJ1-1
D: TRBD1

DNA: TGTGCCAGCAGTCCTCGAGGGGGGGGGAACACTGAAGCTTTCTTT
CDR3: CASSPRGGGNTEAFF
V: TRBV27
size: once
J: TRBJ1-1
D: NA

DNA: TGTGCCAGCTCATGGACAGGGCATAATGAGCAGTTCTTC
CDR3: CASSWTGHNEQFF
V: TRBV18
size: NA
J: TRBJ2-1
D: TRBD1

DNA: TGTGCCAGCAGTCCCTCGGACCGAGGCTATGGCTACACCTTC
CDR3: CASSPSDRGYGYTF
V: TRBV27
size: NA
J: TRBJ1-2
D: NA

DNA: TGTGCCAGCAGTGAGAACGGGAATCAGCCCCAGCATTTT
CDR3: CASSENGNQPQHF
V: TRBV2
size: NA
J: TRBJ1-5
D: NA

DNA: TGCGCCAGCAGCCCTGGGACTTCCTACAATGAGCAGTTCTTC
CDR3: CASSPGTSYNEQFF
V: TRBV5-1
size: NA
J: TRBJ2-1
D: NA

DNA: TGTGCTAGCAGCCCGCTGAACAGGGTATACACCGACAACACCGGGGAGCTGTTTTTT
CDR3: CASSPLNRVYTDNTGELFF
V: TRBV7-7
size: NA
J: TRBJ2-2
D: NA

DNA: TGTGCCTGGAGGACTAGCGGAGGGAGAAATACGCAGTATTTT
CDR3: CAWRTSGGRNTQYF
V: TRBV30
size: NA
J: TRBJ2-3
D: TRBD2

DNA: TGTGCCAGCAGCCAGCATGGAAACAATCAGCCCCAGCATTTT
CDR3: CASSQHGNNQPQHF
V: TRBV6-5
size: few
J: TRBJ1-5
D: NA

DNA: TGCGCCTGCTCTGAGGACTTCGGGTCTGGAAACACCATATATTTT
CDR3: CACSEDFGSGNTIYF
V: TRBV10-1
size: NA
J: TRBJ1-3
D: NA

DNA: TGTGCCAGCAGTTTACTATCGAATGAGCAGTTCTTC
CDR3: CASSLLSNEQFF
V: TRBV28
size: NA
J: TRBJ2-1
D: NA

DNA: TGTGCCAGCAGCAAAGACAGGGGGAACTACGAGCAGTACTTC
CDR3: CASSKDRGNYEQYF
V: TRBV7-9
size: NA
J: TRBJ2-7
D: TRBD1

DNA: TGTGCCAGCAGCTATGGACAGGGAAATCAGCCCCAGCATTTT
CDR3: CASSYGQGNQPQHF
V: TRBV7-2
size: NA
J: TRBJ1-5
D: TRBD1

DNA: TGTGCCAGCAGCCCCGCCCTGGGTTGGTCTGAAGCTTTCTTT
CDR3: CASSPALGWSEAFF
V: TRBV5-4
size: NA
J: TRBJ1-1
D: NA

DNA: TGTGCCAGTAGGGTAGGGTTGAACACTGAAGCTTTCTTT
CDR3: CASRVGLNTEAFF
V: TRBV19
size: NA
J: TRBJ1-1
D: NA

DNA: TGTGCCAGCAGCCAACAACAGAGGATCTCTGGAAACACCATATATTTT
CDR3: CASSQQQRISGNTIYF
V: TRBV11-2
size: NA
J: TRBJ1-3
D: NA

DNA: TGTGCCAGCAGCCCCGCCGGGGAGGGTGGCTACACCTTC
CDR3: CASSPAGEGGYTF
V: TRBV5-5
size: NA
J: TRBJ1-2
D: NA

DNA: TGCGCCAGCAGCTTTAGAGACATATCCTACGAGCAGTACTTC
CDR3: CASSFRDISYEQYF
V: TRBV5-1
size: once
J: TRBJ2-7
D: NA

DNA: TGTGCCTGGAGTCCCATCAGGGGTGGAAGGGGGGGCTACACCTTC
CDR3: CAWSPIRGGRGGYTF
V: TRBV30
size: NA
J: TRBJ1-2
D: NA

DNA: TGTGCCATCAGCAGATCTAGCGGGGGCACGAACACCGGGGAGCTGTTTTTT
CDR3: CAISRSSGGTNTGELFF
V: TRBV10-3
size: NA
J: TRBJ2-2
D: TRBD2

DNA: TGCGCCAGCAGCTTGGAGGCTATCAGTGAGCAGTTCTTC
CDR3: CASSLEAISEQFF
V: TRBV5-1
size: NA
J: TRBJ2-1
D: NA

DNA: TGTGCCAGCAGCACCCCCGGAGGGACTCGGACCGCAGATACGCAGTATTTT
CDR3: CASSTPGGTRTADTQYF
V: TRBV7-2
size: NA
J: TRBJ2-3
D: NA